Shown below are 7 T cell receptor beta chains from a single sample sequenced in a study of CD8 T cells in ankylosing spondylitis. TCRdb redid the calling of the 5' RACE reads with MiXCR, one entry per CDR3 protein. The sample lists some 220,000 distinct CDR3 sequences; over 7% were seen once. Source material: blood, either unsorted or a sorted T cell fraction (not recorded which). The origin of the receptors is a female donor with ankylosing spondylitis or in good health (not recorded which).

This clonotype occurred many times. V gene TRBV20-1 combines with J gene TRBJ1-5; D gene unclear. The CDR3 totals 13 residues. Germline CDR1 DFQATT, CDR2 SNEGSKA (reference sequence). Trimming took off 3 bases at V and 3 bases at J, with 9 bases between the two ends. The chain's CDR3 is CSARRQHNQPQHF. CDR3 in DNA: TGCAGTGCTAGGCGGCAGCACAATCAGCCCCAGCATTTT.

This clonotype was seen ten or more times. V is TRBV24-1 and J is TRBJ1-1, with D uncertain. Between the trimmed V and J ends, which lost 7 bases and 5 bases, there was a span of 7 bases. The CDR3 totals 11 residues. Germline V lookup: CDR1 KGHDR, CDR2 SFDVKD. DNA of the CDR3: TGTGCCACCAGAAGAGGGACTGAAGCTTTCTTT. Translated: CATRRGTEAFF.

This clonotype was detected ten times or more. The CDR3 nucleotides read TGTGCCAGCACCCTCGCCCCCTTAGCGCCTTTAGGCAATGAGCAGTTCTTC. Protein: CASTLAPLAPLGNEQFF. The rearrangement links TRBV12-3 or TRBV12-4 to TRBJ2-1; maybe TRBD2 (5 bases). The CDR3 covers 17 residues. Trimming shortened V by 7 bases and J by 6 bases, and 25 bases separated the two germline ends.

This clonotype was picked up many times. The V gene is TRBV5-1, the J gene TRBJ1-4; D gene uncertain. V was clipped by 7 bases and J by 5 bases, with 12 bases between them. The CDR3 consists of 13 residues. Germline lookup yields CDR1 SGHRS and CDR2 YFSETQ. The CDR3 reads CASQRTGNEKLFF. The CDR3 DNA reads as TGCGCCAGCCAGCGGACGGGGAATGAAAAACTGTTTTTT. The entire variable domain, with the rest obtained from reference TRBV5-1 and TRBJ1-4, is as follows: KAGVTQTPRYLIKTRGQQVTLSCSPISGHRSVSWYQQTPGQGLQFLFEYFSETQRNKGNFPGRFSGRQFSNSRSEMNVSTLELGDSALYLCASQRTGNEKLFFGSGTQLSVL.

To note about this clonotype: This may come from a read error, since a much larger clone is one base off. The rearrangement links TRBV29-1 to TRBJ2-3; 12 positions match TRBD2. Germline CDR1 is SQVTM and CDR2 is ANQGSEA. The length of the CDR3 is 16 residues. V trimming: 7 bases; J trimming: 4 bases; junction bases outside the gene matches: 12. Here the CDR3 DNA reads TGCAGCGCTGAGTTCCTAGCGGGAGGGCTTCCAGATACGCAGTATTTT. As protein: CSAEFLAGGLPDTQYF.

In this sample, this clonotype turned up many times. V is TRBV15 and J is TRBJ1-4; no reliable D call. The length of the CDR3 is 15 residues. The ends were cut back, 4 bases at V and 6 bases at J, with 15 bases in the middle. Looked up from germline, CDR1 is LNHNV and CDR2 is YYDKDF (reference sequence). In DNA, the CDR3 is TGTGCCACCAGCAAATTACTCGGAGGTGATGAAAAACTGTTTTTT. Translating it yields CATSKLLGGDEKLFF.

This clonotype was detected only a few times. V is TRBV20-1 and J is TRBJ2-7, with 8 bases identical to TRBD2. The V gene's germline CDR1 is DFQATT and CDR2 SNEGSKA (reference sequence). The V and J ends lost 3 bases and 3 bases, in that order; junction bases with no gene match: 1. This CDR3 is built from 12 residues. In DNA form, the CDR3 reads TGCAGTGCTAGCGGGAGGGGCTACGAGCAGTACTTC. This translates into CSASGRGYEQYF.